This record looks at one T cell receptor (beta chain) sequence and its context. No cognate antigen has been identified for it. Qualities for individual bases were not recorded, and no much larger clone is one base off. Library preparation employed the immunoSEQ multiplex PCR assay. The table comes from immuneACCESS by way of TCRdb, which keeps in-frame sequences with V and J called. Part of the clones is missing from these tables; in studies checked, under half for an unresolved V gene and the rest for unknown reasons. A total of roughly 69,000 clones appear in this sample, around 90% of them only once. 0.29% of the sample is held by the ten biggest clonotypes. The sample is drawn from a study of T cell changes during pregnancy in multiple sclerosis (dated by TCRdb to between 2017 and 2020). Study-wide context: The study examined how the T cell repertoire changed over the course of pregnancy in women with multiple sclerosis.

V loses 1 base at its end and J loses 2 bases; junction bases beyond the gene matches: 6. The CDR3 runs 17 residues from the cysteine to the phenylalanine. Here the CDR3 DNA is all that survives: 51 bases in frame from base 1. Based on the germline V gene, the CDR1 and CDR2 sequences are LGHNA and YNFKEQ. The sequencing here drew on CD4+ T cells from peripheral blood mononuclear cells, taken in the third trimester of pregnancy. The chain is made from TRBV4-2 and TRBJ2-5, with 11 bases matching TRBD1. This TCR was sampled from a female donor in good health, enrolled as a control in a pregnancy study. Here is the DNA: TGTGCCAGCAGCCAAGTTAGGACAGGGGGCTGGCAAGAGACCCAGTACTTC. Its protein product is CASSQVRTGGWQETQYF.